Each of the 3 T cell receptor beta chains below was sequenced from the same sample in a study of blood T cell repertoires in COVID-19. Produced via immunoSEQ multiplex PCR; TCRdb's table is partial and in-frame only. The data show about 230,000 clones, roughly 90% seen once. The sample was peripheral blood. The receptors originated from a woman in her fifties or sixties with acute or convalescent COVID-19.

CDR3 bases: TGTGCCAGCAGCCAAGAATTGGGACAGGGGGGGGAAAAACTGTTTTTT. As protein: CASSQELGQGGEKLFF. V is TRBV3-1 (or the pseudogene TRBV3-2) and J is TRBJ1-4; 11 positions match TRBD1. CDR1 is LGHDT, CDR2 YNNKEL, per germline (reference sequence). This CDR3 is built from 16 residues. V shed 0 bases and J 8 bases; nucleotides not matched to a gene: 5.

V usage is TRBV5-4 and J usage is TRBJ2-7; TRBD1 aligns across 8 bases. The germline V gene encodes CDR1 SGHNT and CDR2 YYREEE (reference sequence). Losses at the gene ends were 3 bases for V and 3 bases for J; bases not matched to a gene: 8. This CDR3 comprises 15 residues. CDR3 in DNA: TGTGCCAGCAGCTATAACCCCGGGACAGGCTACGAGCAGTACTTC. Translated, it gives CASSYNPGTGYEQYF. The full variable domain, with the rest looked up from reference TRBV5-4 and TRBJ2-7, is ETGVTQSPTHLIKTRGQQVTLRCSSQSGHNTVSWYQQALGQGPQFIFQYYREEENGRGNFPPRFSGLQFPNYSSELNVNALELDDSALYLCASSYNPGTGYEQYFGPGTRLTVT.

V gene TRBV3-1 (or the pseudogene TRBV3-2) combines with J gene TRBJ2-1, with 9 bases aligning to TRBD1. Germline assignment: CDR1 LGHDT and CDR2 YNNKEL (reference sequence). The CDR3 has 15 amino acids. The J segment lost 4 bases and the V segment lost 2 bases, leaving 3 bases of the junction unmatched. CDR3 region: CASSQTGTGYNEQFF. The CDR3 DNA follows: TGTGCCAGCAGCCAAACCGGGACAGGGTACAATGAGCAGTTCTTC.